This TCR beta chain was documented in a study of blood T cells in healthy people across ages. Germline V gene data show CDR1 as DFQATT and CDR2 as SNEGSKA (reference sequence). The CDR3 has 12 residues. Deletions cut 3 bases from V and 5 bases from J, with 10 bases between. Notes on the study in general: Significant beta diversity loss was already apparent by age approximately 36, declining roughly linearly.

As regards this clonotype: Its antigen is undetermined.

Using a J-beta primer mix together with a sample-barcoded 5' primer, a second PCR was run for roughly 6 to 12 cycles. In TCRdb, the 5' RACE reads were re-called with MiXCR into one record per CDR3 protein. This sample has fewer than 700,000 distinct CDR3 sequences; roughly 48% occur once, and the top ten carry around 23%. V and J are TRBV20-1 and TRBJ1-2; no reliable D call. This clonotype was obtained from a man at least 80 years old in good health. Sequenced: blood. CDR3 coding DNA: TGCAGTGCTAGTCAGAGGTGGTATGGCTACACCTTC. Protein sequence: CSASQRWYGYTF.